The 29 T cell receptor beta chains in this list originate from one sample, sequenced in a study of cytomegalovirus exposure and HLA in healthy donors. The study ran its PCR with 60 Vbeta and 13 Jbeta primers. Measured with immunoSEQ multiplex PCR; TCRdb has only the in-frame clones, and not every one. The table lists about 150,000 clones, 60% to 70% of them singletons. Sample: PBMCs. The receptors were sampled from a woman aged 55-69 years in good health and CMV-seropositive.

This chain links TRBV5-5 with TRBJ2-2; weak D call: TRBD1 (5 bases). This CDR3 has 14 residues. The V end lost 6 bases, the J end lost 1 base, and 10 bases lay between the germline ends. The germline V gene encodes CDR1 SGHKS and CDR2 YYEKEE (reference sequence). For the CDR3, the DNA is TGTGCCAGCACCCTCGACAGGAACACCGGGGAGCTGTTTTTT. As protein: CASTLDRNTGELFF.

This clone was observed a single time. The rearrangement uses TRBV7-9 and TRBJ2-3; D perhaps matches TRBD2 (6 bases). CDR1 SEHNR and CDR2 FQNEAQ come from the germline V gene (reference sequence). This CDR3 spans 16 amino acids. Trimming shortened V by 6 bases and J by 3 bases, and 19 bases separated the two germline ends. CDR3 residues: CASSNRGSGGTDTQYF. The CDR3 DNA follows: TGTGCCAGCAGTAATCGTGGTAGCGGAGGTACAGATACGCAGTATTTT.

V usage is TRBV28 and J usage is TRBJ2-3, with 10 nucleotides matching TRBD2. CDR3 length: 15 amino acids. Germline V gives CDR1 MDHEN, CDR2 SYDVKM. The J segment lost 5 bases and the V segment lost 5 bases, leaving 7 bases of the junction unmatched. The CDR3 bases are TGTGCCAGCAGTCCCTCCCGACTAGCGGGAGATACGCAGTATTTT. This sequence encodes CASSPSRLAGDTQYF.

Only a few counts were recorded for this clone. The chain employs TRBV10-3 and TRBJ1-2; no firm D call. Germline V lookup: CDR1 ENHRY, CDR2 SYGVKD. The CDR3 covers 15 residues. V was clipped by 4 bases and J by 4 bases, with 16 bases between them. CDR3 in DNA: TGTGCCATCAGTGCTCAAATGGCAGCGACCTATGGCTACACCTTC. Its protein product is CAISAQMAATYGYTF.

V usage is TRBV5-6 and J usage is TRBJ2-2; TRBD1 agrees at 9 bases. Germline CDR1 is SGHDT and CDR2 is YYEEEE. The CDR3 loop spans 15 amino acids. Losses at the gene ends were 0 bases for V and 6 bases for J; bases not matched to a gene: 3. CDR3 sequence reads: CASSLVDRGPGELFF. The DNA for the CDR3 is TGTGCCAGCAGCTTGGTGGACAGGGGTCCCGGGGAGCTGTTTTTT.

The CDR3 here is CASSIYGLADYNEQFF. The DNA for the CDR3 is TGTGCCAGTAGTATTTACGGGCTAGCAGATTACAATGAGCAGTTCTTC. J is TRBJ2-1 and V is TRBV19, with D tentatively TRBD2 (5 bases). This CDR3 has 16 amino acids. V was pared by 3 bases and J by 4 bases, with 16 bases between. CDR1 is LNHDA and CDR2 is SQIVND in the germline V gene (reference sequence).

This clone was counted a few times. The V gene is TRBV7-2, the J gene TRBJ2-5; 8 positions match TRBD1. The J segment lost 4 bases and the V segment lost 7 bases, leaving 8 bases of the junction unmatched. This CDR3 has 14 residues. CDR1 is SGHTA and CDR2 is FQGNSA in the germline V gene. Here the CDR3 reads CASTTDRGRETQYF. Here the CDR3 DNA reads TGTGCCAGCACCACAGACAGGGGACGAGAGACCCAGTACTTC.

The chain is built from TRBV20-1 and TRBJ2-1; D is unclear. The CDR3 has 10 amino acids. Germline assignment: CDR1 DFQATT and CDR2 SNEGSKA (reference sequence). V was cut by 3 bases and J by 10 bases, with 7 bases left in between. CDR3 bases: TGCAGTGCTAGTGAGTTAGAGCAGTTCTTC. Translation: CSASELEQFF.

V usage is TRBV9 and J usage is TRBJ1-1, with 8 bases that match TRBD1. The CDR3 is made up of 16 amino acids. CDR1 and CDR2 (germline): SGDLS, YYNGEE. With 3 bases clipped from V and 0 bases from J, the junction kept 7 bases outside the gene matches. The CDR3 sequence is CASSGTGGIMNTEAFF. For the CDR3, the DNA is TGTGCCAGCAGCGGAACAGGGGGTATCATGAACACTGAAGCTTTCTTT.

The chain joins TRBV7-9 to TRBJ2-7; D is possibly TRBD2 (6 bases). From germline, CDR1 is SEHNR and CDR2 FQNEAQ (reference sequence). V was clipped by 4 bases and J by 4 bases, with 17 bases between them. The CDR3 is 15 amino acids. This CDR3 reads CASSSPTSFGYEQYF. As DNA, the CDR3 is TGTGCCAGCAGCTCCCCGACTAGTTTTGGTTACGAGCAGTACTTC.

The rearrangement joins TRBV6-5 to TRBJ2-5; 9 bases map to TRBD1. CDR1 MNHEY and CDR2 SVGAGI come from the germline V gene. J was trimmed by 3 bases and V by 2 bases; bases with no gene match: 4. The CDR3 runs 15 residues. CDR3 DNA: TGTGCCAGCAGTTACGGAGGGACAGGGAAAGAGACCCAGTACTTC. Protein sequence: CASSYGGTGKETQYF.

This clone has just a few counts. V and J are TRBV10-3 and TRBJ2-7; possibly TRBD1 for D (6 bases). Germline CDR1 and CDR2: ENHRY and SYGVKD. Trimming left V 8 bases short and J 1 base short, with 12 bases between. This CDR3 region has 13 residues. The CDR3 reads CAIVRDNSYEQYF. CDR3 DNA sequence: TGTGCCATCGTCCGGGACAATTCCTACGAGCAGTACTTC.

Only a few counts were recorded for this clone. The gene calls are TRBV5-1 and TRBJ2-3, with 8 nucleotides matching TRBD2. Unmatched junction bases numbered 11, after V lost 1 base and J lost 4 bases. From germline, CDR1 is SGHRS and CDR2 YFSETQ. The CDR3 spans 17 residues. CDR3 sequence reads: CASSLKESGRGADTQYF. The CDR3 DNA sequence: TGCGCCAGCAGCTTGAAGGAGAGCGGGAGAGGGGCAGATACGCAGTATTTT.

The chain is built from TRBV9 and TRBJ1-1; possible D gene TRBD1, 6 bases. The CDR3 loop spans 14 amino acids. Per the germline V gene, CDR1 is SGDLS and CDR2 is YYNGEE. V was pared by 4 bases and J by 10 bases, with 20 bases between. CDR3 sequence: CASSPQGLGRVAFF. CDR3 nucleotide sequence: TGTGCCAGCAGCCCACAGGGTTTGGGAAGGGTAGCTTTCTTT.

The chain is built from TRBV6-4 and TRBJ2-1; the D gene is possibly TRBD2 (6 bases). The V gene's germline CDR1 is MRHNA and CDR2 SNTAGT. The CDR3 consists of 15 residues. V lost 4 bases and J lost 4, with 14 bases in between. CDR3 residues: CASSGTGTGYNEQFF. CDR3 sequence (DNA): TGTGCCAGCAGTGGGACGGGGACTGGATACAATGAGCAGTTCTTC.

V and J are TRBV6-5 and TRBJ2-7; D not certain. Deletions cut 0 bases from V and 4 bases from J, with 13 bases between. This CDR3 contains 15 residues. From germline, CDR1 is MNHEY and CDR2 SVGAGI. The CDR3 DNA follows: TGTGCCAGCAGTTACTCACAGTCCCTATCTTACGAGCAGTACTTC. This sequence encodes CASSYSQSLSYEQYF.

This clone was counted once. The V gene is TRBV18, the J gene TRBJ2-5, with D maybe TRBD1 (7 bases). The CDR3 is 14 residues long. Looked up from germline, CDR1 is KGHSH and CDR2 is LQKENI. V was clipped by 3 bases and J by 5 bases, with 13 bases between them. The CDR3 DNA is TGTGCCAGCTCACCGACAGGGAGGCATGAGACCCAGTACTTC. Its protein product is CASSPTGRHETQYF.

The V and J genes are TRBV5-1 and TRBJ2-5, with TRBD1 matching over 7 bases. The J segment lost 4 bases and the V segment lost 4 bases, leaving 7 bases of the junction unmatched. The CDR3 totals 14 residues. Germline CDR1 SGHRS, CDR2 YFSETQ. The chain's CDR3 is CASSPGQMRETQYF. CDR3 DNA sequence: TGCGCCAGCAGCCCGGGACAGATGCGAGAGACCCAGTACTTC.

The chain uses TRBV2 and TRBJ2-3; D gene unclear. Trimming removed 8 bases from V and 2 bases from J, with 14 bases in between. Germline CDR1 SNHLY, CDR2 FYNNEI. The CDR3 length is 14 residues. CDR3 residues: CASVKAHPTDTQYF. CDR3 DNA: TGTGCCAGCGTCAAAGCTCACCCCACAGATACGCAGTATTTT.

The chain has TRBV5-4 and TRBJ2-5, with TRBD1 matching 7 bases. Germline V gives CDR1 SGHNT, CDR2 YYREEE (reference sequence). The CDR3 has 12 residues. Trimming cost V 2 bases and J 11 bases; bases outside gene matches: 6. The CDR3 loop reads CASSFGQVQQYF. The CDR3 region has the DNA TGTGCCAGCAGCTTCGGACAGGTCCAGCAGTACTTC.

The CDR3 is CASSTGPHSGNTIYF. Here the CDR3 DNA reads TGTGCCAGTTCGACAGGACCCCACTCTGGAAACACCATATATTTT. This rearrangement joins TRBV7-2 to TRBJ1-3; D may be TRBD1 (6 bases). The CDR3 has 15 amino acids. Trimming pared 9 bases from V and 0 bases from J, leaving 15 bases between. Germline assignment: CDR1 SGHTA and CDR2 FQGNSA.

Note on this clone: Different DNA sequences within this sample yield the same CDR3. This chain connects TRBV7-2 to TRBJ1-2; D gene ambiguous. With 4 bases removed from V and 0 bases from J, the gap between germline ends came to 6 bases. The length of the CDR3 is 13 residues. The V gene's germline CDR1 is SGHTA and CDR2 FQGNSA. CDR3 sequence: CASSSGANYGYTF. The CDR3 DNA follows: TGTGCCAGCAGCTCCGGAGCTAACTATGGCTACACCTTC.

The sample holds a few counts of this clone. This chain joins TRBV7-2 and TRBJ1-5, with 9 nucleotides matching TRBD1. The germline gives CDR1 SGHTA, CDR2 FQGNSA. Germline trimming cut 4 bases from V and 4 bases from J; bases unmatched to any gene: 5. This CDR3 region has 15 residues. CDR3 region: CASSWTGASNQPQHF. In DNA, the CDR3 is TGTGCCAGCAGCTGGACAGGGGCATCGAATCAGCCCCAGCATTTT.

This clone was counted only a few times. The V call is TRBV10-1, the J call TRBJ1-3; D may be TRBD1 (6 bases). The CDR3 runs 16 residues. The V end was cut by 7 bases, the J end by 4 bases, with 20 bases between. Germline V gene sequence: CDR1 WNHNN, CDR2 SYGVQD (reference sequence). CDR3 sequence reads: CASIRRQVRPGNTIYF. DNA for the CDR3: TGCGCCAGCATTCGGCGACAGGTCCGACCAGGAAACACCATATATTTT.

This clone showed up just a few times. This sequence joins TRBV4-3 and TRBJ1-1; 7 bases are shared with TRBD1. Germline V CDR1 and CDR2: LGHNA, YSLEER. There are 16 residues in the CDR3. V shed 2 bases, J shed 5 bases, and the junction held 11 bases outside the gene matches. The CDR3 here is CASSQLATGAETEAFF. The CDR3 region has the DNA TGCGCCAGCAGCCAACTCGCAACAGGGGCGGAAACTGAAGCTTTCTTT.

The rearrangement uses TRBV18 and TRBJ2-6; 13 bases line up with TRBD2. The junction had 4 bases not matched to a gene; V was cut back by 4 bases and J by 4 bases. CDR3 length equals 17 residues. The germline V gene encodes CDR1 KGHSH and CDR2 LQKENI. CDR3 sequence: CASSLGTSGTGANVLTF. CDR3 coding DNA: TGTGCCAGCTCACTCGGGACTAGCGGGACGGGGGCCAACGTCCTGACTTTC.

This sequence joins TRBV4-2 and TRBJ1-5; TRBD1 agrees at 8 bases. Germline V gives CDR1 LGHNA, CDR2 YNFKEQ. V shed 4 bases, J shed 4 bases, and the junction held 9 bases outside the gene matches. The CDR3 is 16 amino acids. CDR3 bases: TGTGCCAGCAGCCTCGCGACAGGGGAGGGAAATCAGCCCCAGCATTTT. This encodes CASSLATGEGNQPQHF.

The rearrangement uses TRBV23-1 and TRBJ1-1, with D unresolved. TRBV23-1 falls under the ORF class, with uncertain function. The CDR3 totals 14 residues. V lost 0 bases to trimming and J lost 1 base, with 6 bases between them. CDR3 DNA: TGCGCCAGCAGTCAATCCTGCGAGAACACTGAAGCTTTCTTT. It translates to CASSQSCENTEAFF.

The rearrangement uses TRBV28 and TRBJ1-1; D unclear. The V gene's germline CDR1 is MDHEN and CDR2 SYDVKM. Trimming removed 2 bases from V and 4 bases from J, with 17 bases in between. There are 16 residues in the CDR3. CDR3 nucleotide sequence: TGTGCCAGCAGTTTAGGTCTGGGAGGATCGAGCACTGAAGCTTTCTTT. Translation gives CASSLGLGGSSTEAFF.